Following are 17 T cell receptor beta chains from one sample sequenced in a study of early T cells in non-severe SARS-CoV-2 infection. Each CDR3 protein is one row after TCRdb ran MiXCR on the 5' RACE reads. Of roughly 55,000 distinct CDR3 sequences listed, more than 13% were seen once; the top ten hold 8% to 10%. The sample consisted of whole blood, taken at baseline. These TCRs come from an adult who was a healthcare worker with PCR-confirmed SARS-CoV-2 infection or an uninfected control (not recorded which).

This clonotype was counted between two and nine times. The V gene is TRBV5-1, the J gene TRBJ2-1; D is uncertain. V dropped 0 bases and J dropped 7 bases, with 8 bases sitting between them. The CDR3 totals 13 residues. Germline lookup yields CDR1 SGHRS and CDR2 YFSETQ. CDR3 protein: CASSLVVQNEQFF. The DNA for the CDR3 is TGCGCCAGCAGCTTGGTTGTCCAGAATGAGCAGTTCTTC.

Worth noting for this clonotype: One end of the junction does not line up with germline, which may come from a read error. The rearrangement joins TRBV11-2 to TRBJ1-4, with D unresolved. Germline values: CDR1 SGHAT, CDR2 FQNNGV. The CDR3 is 16 amino acids. The CDR3 loop is CASSLDGTDFNEKLFF. Written as DNA, the CDR3 is TGTGCCAGCAGCTTAGATGGAACGGATTTTAATGAAAAATTGTTTTTT.

The CDR3 sequence: CSVQAGLVTDTQYF. The DNA for the CDR3 is TGCAGCGTTCAAGCGGGACTAGTCACAGATACGCAGTATTTT. The chain recombines TRBV29-1 with TRBJ2-3; TRBD2 aligns across 8 bases. Germline CDR1 is SQVTM and CDR2 is ANQGSEA. The CDR3 is 14 residues long. The junction had 6 bases not matched to a gene; V was cut back by 5 bases and J by 2 bases.

This clonotype has only a few counts. V and J are TRBV5-6 and TRBJ2-5; D is unresolved. Deletions cut 4 bases from V and 4 bases from J, with 8 bases between. This CDR3 contains 12 residues. Looked up from germline, CDR1 is SGHDT and CDR2 is YYEEEE. CDR3 in amino acids: CASSLGRETQYF. The CDR3, as DNA: TGTGCCAGCAGCCTAGGAAGAGAGACCCAGTACTTC.

This clonotype was observed many times. This chain links TRBV19 with TRBJ1-1; no reliable D call. The CDR3 consists of 13 residues. In germline, CDR1 is LNHDA, CDR2 SQIVND (reference sequence). V gave up 2 bases and J gave up 1 base, with 5 bases separating them. CDR3 bases: TGTGCCAGTAGTATATGGGGGAACACTGAAGCTTTCTTT. Residues: CASSIWGNTEAFF.

This clonotype was observed a few times. The chain employs TRBV12-3 or TRBV12-4 and TRBJ2-5; D ambiguous. V was trimmed by 4 bases and J by 5 bases, leaving 5 bases between them. The CDR3 runs 11 residues. The CDR3 bases are TGTGCCAGCAGTTACTCCGAGACCCAGTACTTC. It yields the protein CASSYSETQYF.

The chain has TRBV10-2 and TRBJ2-5; D may be TRBD2 (6 bases). The V gene's germline CDR1 is WSHSY and CDR2 SAAADI. This CDR3 has 17 amino acids. The germline V and J ends were trimmed by 2 bases and 0 bases, with 16 bases remaining between them. The CDR3 DNA sequence: TGCGCCAGCAGTGAGCCACCCATCGCGGGACACCAAGAGACCCAGTACTTC. Translating gives CASSEPPIAGHQETQYF.

This clonotype was observed a few times. This sequence joins TRBV28 and TRBJ2-1, with D maybe TRBD1 (5 bases). Trimming removed 1 base at V and 7 bases at J, with 17 bases between. This CDR3 spans 16 amino acids. The germline V gene encodes CDR1 MDHEN and CDR2 SYDVKM. The CDR3 DNA follows: TGTGCCAGCAGTTTATCCGCAGGACATCGGTATAATGAGCAGTTCTTC. It encodes CASSLSAGHRYNEQFF.

This clonotype was counted a few times. The gene calls are TRBV20-1 and TRBJ1-1; D remains ambiguous. Looked up from germline, CDR1 is DFQATT and CDR2 is SNEGSKA (reference sequence). CDR3 length equals 12 residues. Between the trimmed V and J ends, which lost 2 bases and 5 bases, there was a span of 9 bases. This CDR3 reads CSARTPSTEAFF. CDR3 in DNA: TGCAGTGCTAGAACGCCGAGTACTGAAGCTTTCTTT.

J is TRBJ1-1 and V is TRBV7-9, with D possibly being TRBD1 (5 bases). The CDR3 is 14 amino acids. V lost 2 bases, J lost 1 base, and 8 bases lay in between. Germline CDR1 reads SEHNR; CDR2 reads FQNEAQ (reference sequence). CDR3 sequence: CASSLSTGNTEAFF. The CDR3 bases are TGTGCCAGCAGCTTAAGCACAGGGAACACTGAAGCTTTCTTT.

This clonotype has more than one count but fewer than ten. The J gene is TRBJ1-4, the V gene TRBV29-1; the D is unclear. Deletions cut 6 bases from V and 4 bases from J, with 9 bases between. The length of the CDR3 is 12 residues. Looked up from germline, CDR1 is SQVTM and CDR2 is ANQGSEA. The CDR3 sequence is CSVALDNEKLFF. CDR3 DNA sequence: TGCAGCGTCGCGTTGGATAATGAAAAACTGTTTTTT.

This clonotype was seen a few times. This chain links TRBV4-1 with TRBJ2-4; TRBD1 agrees at 8 bases. J lost 5 bases, V lost 1 base, and 7 bases had no gene match. CDR3 length: 16 residues. Germline CDR1 MGHRA, CDR2 YSYEKL. CDR3 DNA sequence: TGCGCCAGCAGCCAAGCAGGGGGCAAGTGGGAAAACATTCAGTACTTC. Protein: CASSQAGGKWENIQYF.

This clonotype was found many times. The chain couples TRBV3-1 to TRBJ2-5; 13 bases map to TRBD2. V dropped 6 bases and J dropped 1; count of bases not matched to a gene: 5. This CDR3 comprises 16 residues. Germline V gene sequence: CDR1 LGHDT, CDR2 YNNKEL (reference sequence). CDR3 region: CASRRTSGGPQETQYF. In nucleotides, the CDR3 is TGTGCCAGCAGGAGGACTAGCGGGGGACCCCAAGAGACCCAGTACTTC.

At least ten counts were recorded for this clonotype. CDR3 coding DNA: TGTGCCACCAGTGAGTCCAGCGGGGGCTACAATGAGCAGTTCTTC. This encodes CATSESSGGYNEQFF. The V call is TRBV24-1, the J call TRBJ2-1; 8 nucleotides match TRBD2. CDR1 is KGHDR and CDR2 is SFDVKD in the germline V gene. The length of the CDR3 is 15 residues. V trimming: 4 bases; J trimming: 3 bases; junction bases outside the gene matches: 4.

This clonotype has a handful of counts. The chain joins TRBV11-2 to TRBJ2-1; D remains unclear. The V end was cut by 5 bases, the J end by 4 bases, with 9 bases between. CDR3 length: 13 residues. Germline CDR1 reads SGHAT; CDR2 reads FQNNGV. In DNA, the CDR3 is TGTGCCAGCAGCCGTGGCCTATACAATGAGCAGTTCTTC. Translated: CASSRGLYNEQFF. Complete variable domain (other parts from reference TRBV11-2 and TRBJ2-1): EAGVAQSPRYKIIEKRQSVAFWCNPISGHATLYWYQQILGQGPKLLIQFQNNGVVDDSQLPKDRFSAERLKGVDSTLKIQPAKLEDSAVYLCASSRGLYNEQFFGPGTRLTVL.

This clonotype turned up a few times. The chain links TRBV28 to TRBJ2-7; D gene uncertain. This CDR3 is built from 14 residues. The germline V gene encodes CDR1 MDHEN and CDR2 SYDVKM. Trimming took off 3 bases at V and 4 bases at J, with 13 bases between the two ends. The CDR3 bases are TGTGCCAGCAGTTTCTTACGGACGCGGTACGAGCAGTACTTC. This encodes CASSFLRTRYEQYF.

The chain recombines TRBV5-1 with TRBJ2-7, with TRBD1 as a possible D gene (6 bases). Per germline, CDR1 SGHRS and CDR2 YFSETQ. The V end lost 6 bases, the J end lost 3 bases, and 25 bases lay between the germline ends. The length of the CDR3 is 17 residues. The CDR3 loop reads CASKAVQDQTGNYEQYF. In DNA form, the CDR3 reads TGCGCCAGCAAGGCCGTTCAGGACCAGACAGGTAACTACGAGCAGTACTTC.